The entry below describes one T cell receptor beta chain. TCRdb keeps only in-frame clones here, not all; method: immunoSEQ multiplex PCR. Of around 94,000 clones in the sample, just under 85% were seen once. This entry is derived from a study of blood T cell repertoires in COVID-19. The CDR3 is 14 amino acids. Trimming took 4 bases from V and 3 from J; bases not matched to a gene: 6. Germline V CDR1 and CDR2: PRHDT, FYEKMQ (reference sequence). The sequencing sample was made of peripheral blood. This TCR was recovered from a middle-aged man with acute or convalescent COVID-19. The rearrangement links TRBV13 to TRBJ2-7, with 7 bases matching TRBD1. In nucleotides, the CDR3 is TGTGCCAGCAGCTCCGGGACAGAGTTCTACGAGCAGTACTTC. Translation: CASSSGTEFYEQYF.